The entry below gives a single T cell receptor beta chain sequence along with its context. Its antigen is unidentified. These data belong to a study of T cell responses to AZD1222 COVID-19 vaccine. Study details: Investigators merged groups given second doses at roughly 4 or roughly 12 weeks. Overall study results and limits: Just six people given AZD1222 tested seropositive at baseline. Reports say nearly half of spike-specific TCRs go after unmutated variant regions.

V shed 0 bases and J 4 bases; nucleotides not matched to a gene: 9. The CDR3 loop spans 17 amino acids. The germline gives CDR1 SGHNT, CDR2 YENEEA. TCRdb keeps only in-frame clones here, not all; method: immunoSEQ multiplex PCR. Counted here are about 120,000 clones, about 90% occurring once; the ten biggest clones make up about 10%. The material was peripheral blood, obtained on day 0 of AZD1222 vaccination. The sequence was obtained from an adult in good health. The chain is built from TRBV11-3 and TRBJ2-3; 8 bases line up with TRBD1. The CDR3 is CASSLDPGGRRPDTQYF. As DNA, the CDR3 is TGTGCCAGCAGCTTAGATCCAGGGGGCCGTCGTCCAGATACGCAGTATTTT.